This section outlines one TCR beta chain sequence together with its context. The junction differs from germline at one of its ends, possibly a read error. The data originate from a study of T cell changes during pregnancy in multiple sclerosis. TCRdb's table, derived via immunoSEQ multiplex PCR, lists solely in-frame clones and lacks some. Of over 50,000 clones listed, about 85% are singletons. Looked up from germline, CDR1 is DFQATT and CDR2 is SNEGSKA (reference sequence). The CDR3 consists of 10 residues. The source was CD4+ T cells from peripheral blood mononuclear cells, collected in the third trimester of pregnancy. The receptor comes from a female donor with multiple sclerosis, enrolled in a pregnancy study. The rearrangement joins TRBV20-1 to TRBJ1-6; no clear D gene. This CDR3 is CSASLSVPVF. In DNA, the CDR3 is TGCAGTGCTAGTTTATCAGTACCCGTCTTT.